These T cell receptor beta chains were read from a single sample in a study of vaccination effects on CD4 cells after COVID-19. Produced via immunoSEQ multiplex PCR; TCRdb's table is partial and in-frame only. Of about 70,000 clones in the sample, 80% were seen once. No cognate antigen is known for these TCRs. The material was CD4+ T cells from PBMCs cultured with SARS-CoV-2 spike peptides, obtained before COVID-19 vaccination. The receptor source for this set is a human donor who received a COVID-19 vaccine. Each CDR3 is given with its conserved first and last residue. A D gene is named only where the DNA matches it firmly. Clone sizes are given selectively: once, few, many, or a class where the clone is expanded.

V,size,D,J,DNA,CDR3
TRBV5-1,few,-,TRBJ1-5,TGCGCCAGCAGCTTGATTGGCAATCAGCCCCAGCATTTT,CASSLIGNQPQHF
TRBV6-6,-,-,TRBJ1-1,TGTGCCAGCAGCCACCTTGGGATGAACACTGAAGCTTTCTTT,CASSHLGMNTEAFF
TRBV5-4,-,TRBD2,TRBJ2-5,TGTGCCAGCAGCCCGAGCTCGACTAGCGGGGGTCGAGAGACCCAGTACTTC,CASSPSSTSGGRETQYF
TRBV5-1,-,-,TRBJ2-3,TGCGCCAGCAGCTTGGGGGGGGCCCTCACAGATACGCAGTATTTT,CASSLGGALTDTQYF
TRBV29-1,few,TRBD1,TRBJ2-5,TGCAGCGTTGATGGGACAGGGGCCAACCAAGAGACCCAGTACTTC,CSVDGTGANQETQYF
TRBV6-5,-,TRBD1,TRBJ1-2,TGTGCCAGCAGTTTAAACAGGGGAGTCTATGGCTACACCTTC,CASSLNRGVYGYTF
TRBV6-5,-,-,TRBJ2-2,TGTGCCAGCAGACTAGGGGGGTTGACGACCGGGGAGCTGTTTTTT,CASRLGGLTTGELFF
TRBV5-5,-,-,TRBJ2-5,TGTGCCAGCCGCCGGGCGGACTTCCAGGAGACCCAGTACTTC,CASRRADFQETQYF
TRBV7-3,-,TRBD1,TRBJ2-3,TGTGCCAGCAGCTCCCGGGCCCCATGGACAGGTGGCGCAGATACGCAGTATTTT,CASSSRAPWTGGADTQYF
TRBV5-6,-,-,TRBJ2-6,TGTGCCAGCAGCTTCCGCGCCGGTTGGGGGGCCAACGTCCTGACTTTC,CASSFRAGWGANVLTF
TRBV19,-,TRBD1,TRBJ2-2,TGTGCCAGTAGTACACAGGGGGACGCCGGGGAGCTGTTTTTT,CASSTQGDAGELFF
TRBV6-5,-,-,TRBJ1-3,TGTGCCAGCAGCCGCGGGTGGGGCTCTGGAAACACCATATATTTT,CASSRGWGSGNTIYF
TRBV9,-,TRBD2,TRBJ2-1,TGTGCCAGCAGCGTAGTGGCGGGGGGCCTTTACAATGAGCAGTTCTTC,CASSVVAGGLYNEQFF
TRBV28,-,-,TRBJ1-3,TGTGCCAGCAGTCACTCGAGGGGGGGAGCCCTCTCCATATATTTT,CASSHSRGGALSIYF
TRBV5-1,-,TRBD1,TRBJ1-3,TGCGCCAGCAGCCCGTCCGGACAGGGTGTCACCGGAAACACCATATATTTT,CASSPSGQGVTGNTIYF
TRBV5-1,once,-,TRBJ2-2,TGCGCCAGCAGCTCCTCCTTGGAGGGTTTGAGCACCGGGGAGCTGTTTTTT,CASSSSLEGLSTGELFF
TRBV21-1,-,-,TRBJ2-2,TGTGCCAGCACCGACGTGAGCCGGGACAGGGGTTCGAGCACCGGGGAGCTGTTTTTT,CASTDVSRDRGSSTGELFF
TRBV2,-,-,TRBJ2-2,TGTGCCAGCAAGGGGAGCTCAAACACCGGGGAGCTGTTTTTT,CASKGSSNTGELFF
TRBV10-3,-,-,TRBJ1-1,TGTGCCATTTCGGACCGAACCTCGAACACTGAAGCTTTCTTT,CAISDRTSNTEAFF
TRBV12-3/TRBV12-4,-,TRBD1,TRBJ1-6,TGTGCCAGCAGCCGGGACAGGGATTCACCCCTCCACTTT,CASSRDRDSPLHF
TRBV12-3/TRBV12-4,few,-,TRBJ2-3,TGTGCCAGCAGCCGCCGGACGGAGAATACGCAGTATTTT,CASSRRTENTQYF
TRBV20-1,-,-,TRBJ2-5,TGCAGTGCCAGAGGGGAGACCCAGTACTTC,CSARGETQYF
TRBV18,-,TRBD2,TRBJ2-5,TGTGCCAGCTCACCTTCTAGCGGGGGTTCAGTTGGAGAGACCCAGTACTTC,CASSPSSGGSVGETQYF
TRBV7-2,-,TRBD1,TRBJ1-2,TGTGCCAGCAGCCGGACAGGGGACGGCTACACCTTC,CASSRTGDGYTF
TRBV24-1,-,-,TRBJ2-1,TGTGCCACCGGAAGCCGAACGGGATCCAATGAGCAGTTCTTC,CATGSRTGSNEQFF
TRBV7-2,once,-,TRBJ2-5,TGTGCCAGCAGCCCCCCGACTACTTTAGAGACCCAGTACTTC,CASSPPTTLETQYF
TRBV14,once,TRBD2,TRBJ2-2,TGTGCCAGCAGCCTTCTAGCGGGTGTCCCCGGGGAGCTGTTTTTT,CASSLLAGVPGELFF
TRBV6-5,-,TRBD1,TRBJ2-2,TGTGCCAGCGTATCCAGGACAGGGTCTAACGGGGAGCTGTTTTTT,CASVSRTGSNGELFF
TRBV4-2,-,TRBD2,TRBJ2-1,TGTGCCAGCAGCCAAGTTAGCCTAGCGGGGGGAAATGAGCAGTTCTTC,CASSQVSLAGGNEQFF
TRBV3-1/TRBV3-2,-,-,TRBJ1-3,TGTGCCAGCAGCCAGCTGAATAGGGTAGGAAACACCATATATTTT,CASSQLNRVGNTIYF
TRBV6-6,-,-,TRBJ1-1,TGTGCCAGCAGTCTTACTGAGAACACTGAAGCTTTCTTT,CASSLTENTEAFF
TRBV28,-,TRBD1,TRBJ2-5,TGTGCCAGCAGTCCGGGACAGGCGGGGGAGACCCAGTACTTC,CASSPGQAGETQYF
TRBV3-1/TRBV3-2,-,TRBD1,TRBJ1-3,TGTGCCAGCCAGGGGGAAAATAGAGCCTCTGGAAACACCATATATTTT,CASQGENRASGNTIYF
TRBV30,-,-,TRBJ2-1,TGTGCCTGCCATCTGGGAGGGGGCTTGGGGGATGAGCAGTTCTTC,CACHLGGGLGDEQFF
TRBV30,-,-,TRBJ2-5,TGTGCCTGGAGTGTATCCGGGTGGGAGACCCAGTACTTC,CAWSVSGWETQYF
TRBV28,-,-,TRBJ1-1,TGTGCCAGCAGGGGAAGGAACACTGAAGCTTTCTTT,CASRGRNTEAFF
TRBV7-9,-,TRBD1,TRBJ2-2,TGTGCCAGCAGGCCGGGACAGGGATACACCGGGGAGCTGTTTTTT,CASRPGQGYTGELFF
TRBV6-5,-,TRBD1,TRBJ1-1,TGTGCCAGCAGTTACTCGAGACAGGGTGGTACTGAAGCTTTCTTT,CASSYSRQGGTEAFF
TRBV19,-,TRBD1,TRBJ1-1,TGTGCCAGTAGTAAGGGGAACAGGGGACCGACTGAAGCTTTCTTT,CASSKGNRGPTEAFF
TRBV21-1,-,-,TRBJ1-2,TGTGCCAGCAGCTCTCCCCCAGGGGGATTCTATGGCTACACCTTC,CASSSPPGGFYGYTF
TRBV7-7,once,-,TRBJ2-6,TGTGCCAGCGGCAGGGCCGGGGCCAACGTCCTGACTTTC,CASGRAGANVLTF
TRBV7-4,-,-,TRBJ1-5,TGTGCCAGCAGCTTAGGGTGGTTGGGCAGGGATGGGGATCAGCCCCAGCATTTT,CASSLGWLGRDGDQPQHF
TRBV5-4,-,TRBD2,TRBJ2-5,TGTGCCAGCAGCTTGGGTAGCGGGGGCCTTCAAGAGACCCAGTACTTC,CASSLGSGGLQETQYF
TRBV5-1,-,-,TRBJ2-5,TGCGCCAGCAGCCCGGATGCCGGCCGGTCGCAAGAGACCCAGTACTTC,CASSPDAGRSQETQYF
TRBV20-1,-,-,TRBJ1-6,TGCAGTGCTAGTAAGGGGTTTGGTAATTCACCCCTCCACTTT,CSASKGFGNSPLHF
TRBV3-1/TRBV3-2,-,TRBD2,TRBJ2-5,TGTGCCAGCAGCCAGAAGCGGGGGGGCCGGGAGACCCAGTACTTC,CASSQKRGGRETQYF
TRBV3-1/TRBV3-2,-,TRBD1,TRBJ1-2,TGTGCCAGCAGCCCGGGGACAGGGTTTCGCGTCTTC,CASSPGTGFRVF
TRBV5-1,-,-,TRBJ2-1,TGCGCCAGCAGCTTCCCGGGGGACTCGGAGCAGTTCTTC,CASSFPGDSEQFF
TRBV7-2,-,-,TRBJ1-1,TGTGCCAGCAGCTTACACAGGGCGGACACTGAAGCTTTCTTT,CASSLHRADTEAFF
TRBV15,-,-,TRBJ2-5,TGTGCCACCAGCAGAGATCTTTACGGGAAAGAGACCCAGTACTTC,CATSRDLYGKETQYF
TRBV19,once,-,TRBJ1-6,TGTGCCAGTAGTATGTGGGTCGGGTCACCCCTCCACTTT,CASSMWVGSPLHF
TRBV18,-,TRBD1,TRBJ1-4,TGTGCCAGCTCGCCTAACAGGGGTCTTTGGGAAAAACTGTTTTTT,CASSPNRGLWEKLFF
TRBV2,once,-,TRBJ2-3,TGTGCCAGCATTCTACAGGGAGCGGGTGCAGATACGCAGTATTTT,CASILQGAGADTQYF
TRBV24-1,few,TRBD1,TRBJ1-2,TGTGCCACCAGTGACCGGGCAGGGACAGGGGGAGATGGCTACACCTTC,CATSDRAGTGGDGYTF
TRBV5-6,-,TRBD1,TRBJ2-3,TGTGCCACCAGGGGGAGCACAGATACGCAGTATTTT,CATRGSTDTQYF
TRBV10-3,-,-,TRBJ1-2,TGTGCCATCAGTCAGGGACCATTAGCAAACTATGGCTACACCTTC,CAISQGPLANYGYTF